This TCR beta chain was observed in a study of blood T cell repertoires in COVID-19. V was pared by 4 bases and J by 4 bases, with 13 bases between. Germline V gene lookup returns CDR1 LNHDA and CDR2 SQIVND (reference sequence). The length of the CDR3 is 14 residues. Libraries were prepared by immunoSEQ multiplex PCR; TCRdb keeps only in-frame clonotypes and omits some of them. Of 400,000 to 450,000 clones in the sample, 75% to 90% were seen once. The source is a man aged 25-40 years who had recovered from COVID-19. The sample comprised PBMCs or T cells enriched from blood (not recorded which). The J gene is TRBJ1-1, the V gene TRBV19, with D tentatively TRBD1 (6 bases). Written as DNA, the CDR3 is TGTGCCAGTAGTACCCGAACAGGGCCCACTGAAGCTTTCTTT. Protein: CASSTRTGPTEAFF.